These 14 T cell receptor beta chains were all obtained from the same sample, sequenced in a study of control samples from healthy donors and cancer patients. The repertoire was sequenced with immunoSEQ multiplex PCR; TCRdb's copy has only in-frame clones and lacks some. The table lists tens of thousands of clones, around 95% of them singletons, with almost 4% in the top ten. The sequenced material came from blood. These receptors originate from a man aged 25-40 years in good health.

The chain links TRBV4-1 to TRBJ2-1, with no clear D. This CDR3 is built from 15 residues. Trimming removed 3 bases from V and 2 bases from J, with 11 bases in between. Germline loops: CDR1 MGHRA, CDR2 YSYEKL. The CDR3 coding sequence is TGCGCCAGCAGCCAGGTGGAAACGGCCTACAATGAGCAGTTCTTC. Amino acids: CASSQVETAYNEQFF.

The V call is TRBV24-1, the J call TRBJ2-3; TRBD1 is a possible D gene (6 bases). Germline assignment: CDR1 KGHDR and CDR2 SFDVKD. CDR3 length: 19 amino acids. V lost 3 bases, J lost 1 base, and 22 bases lay in between. This chain's CDR3 is CATSDPRGSTARGTDTQYF. For the CDR3, the DNA is TGTGCCACCAGTGATCCGAGGGGGTCCACAGCGAGGGGCACAGATACGCAGTATTTT.

This chain connects TRBV5-1 to TRBJ1-4, with 7 nucleotides matching TRBD1. The ends lost 3 bases at V and 0 bases at J; junction bases unmatched: 8. Germline loops: CDR1 SGHRS, CDR2 YFSETQ. The CDR3 spans 17 residues. The CDR3 sequence is CASSSHRGPATNEKLFF. In nucleotides, the CDR3 is TGCGCCAGCAGCTCCCACAGGGGACCTGCAACTAATGAAAAACTGTTTTTT.

The chain couples TRBV4-3 to TRBJ2-5; D could derive from TRBD1 or TRBD2 (6 bases each). V lost 1 base to trimming and J lost 5 bases, with 14 bases between them. Germline lookup yields CDR1 LGHNA and CDR2 YSLEER. The CDR3 covers 15 residues. The CDR3 reads CASSQGGGPGETQYF. CDR3 DNA: TGCGCCAGCAGCCAAGGAGGGGGGCCTGGGGAGACCCAGTACTTC.

This chain uses TRBV19 with TRBJ2-1; 8 positions match TRBD1. V lost 8 bases and J lost 5; bases outside the gene matches: 17. The CDR3 contains 17 residues. Germline lookup yields CDR1 LNHDA and CDR2 SQIVND (reference sequence). DNA of the CDR3: TGTGCCAGTTCCGGGACAGGCTCCCTCTGGGGGGACAATGAGCAGTTCTTC. Translation gives CASSGTGSLWGDNEQFF.

For the CDR3, the DNA is TGTGCCAGCAGCCATTCAGGGGATCAGCCCCAGCATTTT. The encoded protein is CASSHSGDQPQHF. The chain couples TRBV3-1 (or the pseudogene TRBV3-2) to TRBJ1-5; D possibly corresponds to TRBD1 (6 bases). The CDR3 length is 13 residues. The V end lost 3 bases, the J end lost 5 bases, and 8 bases lay between the germline ends. Germline CDR1 is LGHDT and CDR2 is YNNKEL (reference sequence).

V and J are TRBV28 and TRBJ2-1; D gene unclear. The CDR3 spans 17 residues. Trimming cost V 2 bases and J 3 bases, with 17 bases left between them. From germline, CDR1 is MDHEN and CDR2 SYDVKM. In DNA form, the CDR3 reads TGTGCCAGCAGTTTAAGATTTGCGACACTTTACTACAATGAGCAGTTCTTC. Its protein is CASSLRFATLYYNEQFF.

The rearrangement uses TRBV27 and TRBJ2-7, with 10 bases lining up with TRBD2. The CDR3 runs 19 residues. In germline, CDR1 is MNHEY, CDR2 SMNVEV (reference sequence). Unmatched junction bases numbered 17, after V lost 3 bases and J lost 3 bases. CDR3 nucleotides: TGTGCCAGCAGTTTTTCGGGGGGGCTAGCGGGAGTAAGGGGCTACGAGCAGTACTTC. Amino acids: CASSFSGGLAGVRGYEQYF.

V usage is TRBV6-2 or TRBV6-3 and J usage is TRBJ1-5, with D hard to call. V lost 2 bases and J lost 4, with 15 bases in between. This CDR3 has 16 amino acids. Germline V CDR1 and CDR2: MNHEY, SVGEGT. The CDR3 reads CASSYLSADGNQPQHF. CDR3 DNA: TGTGCCAGCAGTTACCTCTCCGCGGACGGTAATCAGCCCCAGCATTTT.

J is TRBJ2-1 and V is TRBV5-4; 7 bases match TRBD2. This CDR3 comprises 14 residues. V dropped 4 bases and J dropped 1; count of bases not matched to a gene: 2. Germline CDR1 is SGHNT and CDR2 is YYREEE (reference sequence). The CDR3 bases are TGTGCCAGCAGCAGAGCGGGATCCTACAATGAGCAGTTCTTC. Its protein product is CASSRAGSYNEQFF.

The chain uses TRBV7-6 and TRBJ2-5; no clear D gene. This CDR3 is 13 amino acids long. Per the germline V gene, CDR1 is SGHVS and CDR2 is FNYEAQ. V dropped 5 bases and J dropped 0 bases, with 7 bases sitting between them. The CDR3 DNA is TGTGCCAGCAGCCCAACGTACCAAGAGACCCAGTACTTC. Translated, it gives CASSPTYQETQYF.

The chain uses TRBV7-2 and TRBJ1-1; D is undetermined. This CDR3 is built from 13 residues. Per the germline V gene, CDR1 is SGHTA and CDR2 is FQGNSA. V gave up 5 bases and J gave up 1 base, with 8 bases separating them. For the CDR3, the DNA is TGTGCCAGCAGCCTAACACCGAACACTGAAGCTTTCTTT. Translation: CASSLTPNTEAFF.

The chain joins TRBV24-1 to TRBJ1-2, with D possibly matching TRBD1 (6 bases). Germline CDR1 is KGHDR and CDR2 is SFDVKD. V was trimmed by 5 bases and J by 5 bases, leaving 14 bases between them. The CDR3 length is 14 residues. CDR3 loop: CATSGLEQGYGYTF. CDR3 bases: TGTGCCACCAGTGGCTTGGAACAGGGTTATGGCTACACCTTC.

The V and J genes are TRBV7-3 and TRBJ2-1; D assignment may be TRBD1 or TRBD2 (6 bases each). Germline V gene sequence: CDR1 SGHTA, CDR2 FQGTGA. Trimming stripped 5 bases from V and 0 bases from J, with 14 bases between. There are 16 residues in the CDR3. This chain's CDR3 is CASSPNPGASYNEQFF. The DNA for the CDR3 is TGTGCCAGCAGCCCTAACCCGGGGGCCTCCTACAATGAGCAGTTCTTC.